A selection of T cell receptor beta chains follows, all from one sample in a study of identical twins. From the 5' RACE reads, TCRdb called clonotypes with MiXCR, one entry per CDR3 protein. The sample has about 480,000 distinct CDR3 sequences, approximately 15% seen once. The same sample was also studied in work on yellow fever vaccine responses in identical twins.

Input material: CD4+ T cells sorted from blood. All receptors come from a woman between 18 and 29 years old in good health. Each CDR3 is given with its conserved first and last residue. Fields, in order: V gene, clone size, J gene, D gene, CDR3 DNA, CDR3 protein. The D gene is left open where the match is weak. Clone size appears in some rows only: once, few, many, or a class for an expanded clone.

TRBV2	many	TRBJ1-1	.	TGTGCCAGCAGTATAGGAGGGAACACTGAAGCTTTCTTT	CASSIGGNTEAFF
TRBV10-1	.	TRBJ2-3	.	TGCGCCAGCAGTGACCCCCGACGCGGGTTAGAAGGGGATACGCAGTATTTT	CASSDPRRGLEGDTQYF
TRBV28	.	TRBJ2-6	TRBD1	TGTGCCAGCACCCTCACAGGGGGCCCTGGGGCCAACGTCCTGACTTTC	CASTLTGGPGANVLTF
TRBV20-1	.	TRBJ2-1	.	TGCAGTGCTATACAGGTATCCTCCTACAATGAGCAGTTCTTC	CSAIQVSSYNEQFF
TRBV27	.	TRBJ2-7	.	TGTGCCAGCAGCCCGCGTGGGAGCTATAGCTCCTACGAGCAGTACTTC	CASSPRGSYSSYEQYF
TRBV4-3	.	TRBJ1-3	.	TGCGCCAGCAGCCAAGATATCGCATACACCATATATTTT	CASSQDIAYTIYF
TRBV4-2	few	TRBJ1-4	TRBD1	TGTGCCAGCAGCCAAGAGTCCCCGGGACAGACTAATGAAAAACTGTTTTTT	CASSQESPGQTNEKLFF
TRBV20-1	.	TRBJ2-1	.	TGCAGTGCTAGAGCCCAGGGTGGGTACAATGAGCAGTTCTTC	CSARAQGGYNEQFF
TRBV20-1	.	TRBJ2-5	TRBD2	TGCAGTGCTAAATCTTTAGCGGGAGTGGGAGAGACCCAGTACTTC	CSAKSLAGVGETQYF
TRBV5-1	.	TRBJ2-2	.	TGCGCCAGCAGCTTGGGACCTAGTCTGGGCACCGGGGAGCTGTTTTTT	CASSLGPSLGTGELFF
TRBV6-2/TRBV6-3	.	TRBJ2-7	TRBD2	TGTGCCACCGCTCCTAGCGGGAGCCACGAGCAGTACTTC	CATAPSGSHEQYF
TRBV12-3/TRBV12-4	.	TRBJ1-4	.	TGTGCCAGCAGTTTAGTGACTCCCAAGGGTGAAAAACTGTTTTTT	CASSLVTPKGEKLFF
TRBV5-1	.	TRBJ2-4	TRBD1	TGCGCCAGCAGCCAGGGGGCCGAAAACATTCAGTACTTC	CASSQGAENIQYF
TRBV5-1	few	TRBJ2-2	TRBD2	TGCGCCAGCAGCTCGCCACTAGCGGGAGCCCCAAAAGGCAGGGAGCTGTTTTTT	CASSSPLAGAPKGRELFF
TRBV6-5	.	TRBJ2-7	.	TGTGCCAGCAGTTACTCGCCAGGGGCCCCCTACGAGCAGTACTTC	CASSYSPGAPYEQYF
TRBV24-1	few	TRBJ2-3	TRBD2	TGTGCCACCAGTGATATCCGCGGACTAGCTAGCACAGATACGCAGTATTTT	CATSDIRGLASTDTQYF
TRBV27	few	TRBJ2-6	TRBD2	TGTGCCAGCAGTTTAAGGGCTAGCGGGGGAATATCTGGGGCCAACGTCCTGACTTTC	CASSLRASGGISGANVLTF
TRBV12-3/TRBV12-4	.	TRBJ2-7	.	TGTGCCAGCAGAGATACAGGGATCGCCTACGAGCAGTACTTC	CASRDTGIAYEQYF
TRBV18	few	TRBJ2-2	TRBD2	TGTGCCAGCTCACCAAAATCTAATAGCGGGGCGAACACCGGGGAGCTGTTTTTT	CASSPKSNSGANTGELFF
TRBV7-9	many	TRBJ2-1	TRBD1	TGTGCCAGCAGCTACGACCATCGACAGGGGGCCAACAATGAGCAGTTCTTC	CASSYDHRQGANNEQFF
TRBV10-3	.	TRBJ2-1	.	TGTGCCATCAGTGAGCGTCCCTCGACTACCTACAATGAGCAGTTCTTC	CAISERPSTTYNEQFF
TRBV20-1	.	TRBJ1-5	.	TGCAGTGCTGGAATTAATAGCAATCAGCCCCAGCATTTT	CSAGINSNQPQHF
TRBV5-1	many	TRBJ2-7	TRBD1	TGCGCCAGCAGCTCCACCGGGACAGACTCCTACGAGCAGTACTTC	CASSSTGTDSYEQYF
TRBV10-3	few	TRBJ2-7	.	TGTGCCATCAGCATTTACCCCCCTAGCAGTCACGAGCAGTACTTC	CAISIYPPSSHEQYF
TRBV6-1	.	TRBJ2-5	TRBD1	TGTGCCAGCAGGAGCCAGACAGGGGAGAAGAGTCGAAAGACCCAGTACTTC	CASRSQTGEKSRKTQYF
TRBV4-2	few	TRBJ1-6	TRBD1	TGTGCCAGCAGCCAAGAAACGCGGGACAGGGGGAATTCACCCCTCCACTTT	CASSQETRDRGNSPLHF
TRBV12-3/TRBV12-4	few	TRBJ2-4	TRBD1	TGTGCCAGCAGTCCTACGGGACAGGGAGAAAACATTCAGTACTTC	CASSPTGQGENIQYF
TRBV7-9	many	TRBJ2-5	.	TGTGCCAGCAGCCAGGGTCTGGAGGAGACCCAGTACTTC	CASSQGLEETQYF
TRBV6-1	few	TRBJ2-5	TRBD1	TGTGCCAGCAGCCCCGGGACAGGGGGCCGAGAGACCCAGTACTTC	CASSPGTGGRETQYF
TRBV6-2/TRBV6-3	.	TRBJ2-5	TRBD2	TGTGCCAGCAGTTACGGTGGATTAGCGGGAGTTTTTTCGGAGACCCAGTACTTC	CASSYGGLAGVFSETQYF
TRBV28	few	TRBJ2-2	.	TGTGCCAGCAGTTTATTTGGGGCCGCCGGGGAGCTGTTTTTT	CASSLFGAAGELFF
TRBV6-1	.	TRBJ2-2	.	TGTGCCAGCAGTGGGTCAGGGCTCACCGGGGAGCTGTTTTTT	CASSGSGLTGELFF
TRBV20-1	few	TRBJ1-6	.	TGCAGTGCTAGAGAGGGGAGTCTTTTGAATTCACCCCTCCACTTT	CSAREGSLLNSPLHF
TRBV20-1	.	TRBJ2-5	.	TGCAGTGCTAGTTTAGTCGGAGTTAGCGAGACCCAGTACTTC	CSASLVGVSETQYF
TRBV7-2	.	TRBJ2-7	TRBD2	TGTGCCAGCAGCTTACTTCAGAAGCGGGGCTCCTACGAGCAGTACTTC	CASSLLQKRGSYEQYF
TRBV4-2	few	TRBJ2-1	TRBD2	TGTGCCAGCAGCCAAGTAGCGGGTACCTTCCCTAATGAGCAGTTCTTC	CASSQVAGTFPNEQFF
TRBV5-1	many	TRBJ2-3	.	TGCGCCAGCAGCTTGAACCAGGGCTCGGGAGATACGCAGTATTTT	CASSLNQGSGDTQYF
TRBV20-1	.	TRBJ2-3	.	TGCAGTGAAAAGGACGGTCCAGATACGCAGTATTTT	CSEKDGPDTQYF
TRBV6-2/TRBV6-3	few	TRBJ2-7	.	TGTGCCAGCAGTTCAGGTGGGAAGGGGGCCTACGAGCAGTACTTC	CASSSGGKGAYEQYF
TRBV15	.	TRBJ2-3	.	TGTGCCACCAGGCGGCAGACCACAGATACGCAGTATTTT	CATRRQTTDTQYF
TRBV12-3/TRBV12-4	few	TRBJ2-7	.	TGTGCCAGCAGCCACTCTCGCCCGGGTTACGAGCAGTACTTC	CASSHSRPGYEQYF
TRBV6-5	.	TRBJ2-7	.	TGTGCCAGCAGTTACTCGACGACAGGAACCTACGAGCAGTACTTC	CASSYSTTGTYEQYF
TRBV9	few	TRBJ2-5	TRBD2	TGTGCCAGCAGCGCCCGACTAGCTAGCCAAGAGACCCAGTACTTC	CASSARLASQETQYF
TRBV2	.	TRBJ1-2	.	TGTGCCAGCAGTGTGTGGAGGGAGGCTAACTATGGCTACACCTTC	CASSVWREANYGYTF
TRBV25-1	many	TRBJ2-7	.	TGTGCCAGCAGGATGCCAGGGGGAGGACCGATCGGAGAGCAGTACTTC	CASRMPGGGPIGEQYF
TRBV3-1	.	TRBJ2-3	.	TGTGCCAGCAGCGATAGGCTAGGGGATACGCAGTATTTT	CASSDRLGDTQYF
TRBV20-1	.	TRBJ2-7	.	TGCAGTGCTAGAGGGTTGTGGGGGCATCCAAACTTCTACGAGCAGTACTTC	CSARGLWGHPNFYEQYF
TRBV2	many	TRBJ2-1	TRBD1	TGTGCCAGCAGGACAGGGAGCTCCTACAATGAGCAGTTCTTC	CASRTGSSYNEQFF
TRBV7-9	.	TRBJ1-3	.	TGTGCCAGCAGCTTAGGAGTTGGGTCTGGAAACACCATATATTTT	CASSLGVGSGNTIYF
TRBV7-9	few	TRBJ1-4	.	TGTGCCAGCAGCTTATGGGAGAATGAAAAACTGTTTTTT	CASSLWENEKLFF
TRBV7-2	.	TRBJ2-3	.	TGTGCCAGCAGCTCCCGGATAGGCACAGATACGCAGTATTTT	CASSSRIGTDTQYF
TRBV4-2	many	TRBJ1-5	.	TGTGCCAGCAGCCAAGAGCGGCGGCAGAATCAGCCCCAGCATTTT	CASSQERRQNQPQHF
TRBV19	.	TRBJ2-2	.	TGTGCCAGTAGTATCCCCGGCCCCTCAACCGGGGAGCTGTTTTTT	CASSIPGPSTGELFF
TRBV7-9	few	TRBJ1-1	TRBD1	TGTGCCAGCAGCGTACGAATACAGGGGAGAGATGAAGCTTTCTTT	CASSVRIQGRDEAFF
TRBV5-1	few	TRBJ1-2	TRBD1	TGCGCCAGCAGCTTGGTAATGGGACAGGGAGTTGGCTACACCTTC	CASSLVMGQGVGYTF
TRBV6-5	.	TRBJ2-7	TRBD2	TGTGCCAGCAGTTCGGGGGGGAAAGGACGGGGTGCCGAGCAGTACTTC	CASSSGGKGRGAEQYF